In this sample, the clone carrying this T cell receptor (beta chain) turned up many times. Profiling that covered TCR beta VDJ and CDR3 relied on genomic DNA as its template. TCRdb recomputed calls from the reads with MiXCR, one row per CDR3 protein. This sample has 200,000 to 250,000 distinct CDR3 sequences, with approximately 50% found just once. This sample is part of a study of CD8+CD57+ T cells in acquired aplastic anemia. Those patients picked for sequencing had displayed CD8+CD57+ cell expansion on flow cytometry. The cohort consisted entirely of patients having severe acquired aplastic anemia. Prior therapy had not been administered to any patient at the time of blood sampling. The CDR3 is 13 amino acids. Deletions cut 1 base from V and 0 bases from J, with 4 bases between. Germline CDR1 reads SGDLS; CDR2 reads YYNGEE.

The chain employs TRBV9 and TRBJ1-1; D gene unclear. The sequenced material came from sorted CD4+, CD8+, or CD8+CD57+ T cells (not recorded which) from PBMCs. The sequence was collected from a human donor with aplastic anemia. The CDR3 sequence: CASSVHMNTEAFF. In DNA form, the CDR3 reads TGTGCCAGCAGCGTACACATGAACACTGAAGCTTTCTTT.